The 29 T cell receptor beta chains below come from one sample, sequenced in a study of tumor-infiltrating lymphocytes in glioblastoma multiforme. TCR beta libraries were built from RNA through three nested multiplex PCR rounds using modified ARM-PCR. TCRdb independently ran MiXCR on the multiplex PCR reads; one entry per CDR3 protein. The top ten clones hold over 30% of a sample with some 11,000 distinct CDR3 sequences, approximately 71% of them seen once. The sample consisted of brain tumor tissue. Receptors were obtained from a male donor with glioblastoma.

Only one count was recorded for this clonotype. Relative to the germline gene, one junction end is altered; a read error may explain this. The chain uses TRBV30 and TRBJ2-1; D is ambiguous. The CDR3 has 13 amino acids. Germline V gene data show CDR1 as GTSNPN and CDR2 as SVGIG (reference sequence). The CDR3 DNA sequence: TGTGTCTGGGAACGGATTAGCTCAGCTGAGCAGTTCTTC. Its protein product is CVWERISSAEQFF.

Remarks on this clonotype: The junction and the germline gene differ at one end; a read error may be behind it. This chain uses TRBV20-1 with TRBJ2-2; D may be TRBD1 or TRBD2 (5 bases each). The CDR3 totals 16 residues. CDR1 is DFQATT and CDR2 is SNEGSKA in the germline V gene (reference sequence). CDR3 in DNA: TGCAGTGCTAGTGGGGCAGTTGACTTTAACGCCGGGGAGCTGCTTTTT. Translated, it gives CSASGAVDFNAGELLF.

The chain uses TRBV5-6 and TRBJ2-7, with 7 bases that match TRBD1. CDR1 and CDR2 (germline): SGHDT, YYEEEE. The CDR3 extends over 13 amino acids. V lost 4 bases and J lost 5; bases outside the gene matches: 6. CDR3 residues: CASSPGQVHEQYF. Here the CDR3 DNA reads TGTGCCAGCAGCCCTGGACAGGTCCACGAGCAGTACTTC. The variable domain in full, completed from reference TRBV5-6 and TRBJ2-7, reads DAGVTQSPTHLIKTRGQQVTLRCSPKSGHDTVSWYQQALGQGPQFIFQYYEEEERQRGNFPDRFSGHQFPNYSSELNVNALLLGDSALYLCASSPGQVHEQYFGPGTRLTVT.

For this clonotype: The conserved phenylalanine or tryptophan normally closing the CDR3 is absent here, so this likely arose from a read error. The chain combines TRBV20-1 with TRBJ1-6; the D gene is possibly TRBD1 (6 bases). The CDR3 spans 15 residues. Germline V lookup: CDR1 DFQATT, CDR2 SNEGSKA (reference sequence). The DNA of the CDR3 is TGCGGCGCTAGAGAAAGTAGGGGGGCAAATTCACCCCTCCACCTT. This encodes CGARESRGANSPLHL.

This clonotype was detected ten times or more. The V and J genes are TRBV11-2 and TRBJ2-1, with 7 bases aligning to TRBD2. The end of the DNA fits TRBJ2-7 better, so the J call may be wrong. Germline loops: CDR1 SGHAT, CDR2 FQNNGV. The CDR3 is 13 residues long. CDR3 DNA: TGTGCCAGCAGCTTAGATGGGGGGGATGAGCAGTACTTC. Translation gives CASSLDGGDEQYF.

The CDR3 sequence: CSVGGWQGANEQFF. Here the CDR3 DNA reads TGCAGCGTTGGGGGGTGGCAGGGTGCCAATGAGCAGTTCTTC. The chain links TRBV29-1 to TRBJ2-1, with D possibly being TRBD1 or TRBD2 (5 bases each). Trimming pared 4 bases from V and 6 bases from J, leaving 16 bases between. The CDR3 runs 14 residues. CDR1 and CDR2 (germline): SQVTM, ANQGSEA.

About this clonotype: The CDR3 carries no conserved terminal phenylalanine or tryptophan, so it likely arises from a read error. V usage is TRBV6-2 or TRBV6-3 and J usage is TRBJ2-3; D uncertain. CDR1 and CDR2 (germline): MNHEY, SVGEGT. The CDR3 is 14 residues long. The DNA of the CDR3 is TGCGCCAGCAGCACGACACCAAACACAGATACGCAGTATCTT. Protein product: CASSTTPNTDTQYL.

In regard to this clonotype: One end of the junction does not line up with germline, which may come from a read error. The gene calls are TRBV20-1 and TRBJ1-5; 8 bases are shared with TRBD1. Germline values: CDR1 DFQATT, CDR2 SNEGSKA (reference sequence). The CDR3 runs to 15 residues. The CDR3 reads CSARGDRCSNRPQHF. In nucleotides, the CDR3 is TGCAGTGCTCGAGGGGACAGGTGTAGCAATCGGCCCCAGCATTTT.

In the case of this clonotype: Mismatch with germline at one junction end may stem from a read error. This rearrangement joins TRBV29-1 to TRBJ2-1, with D possibly being TRBD1 (7 bases). This CDR3 has 14 residues. The germline CDR1 and CDR2 sequences are SQVTM and ANQGSEA. CDR3 protein: CSVGWRQGGNEQLF. The CDR3 bases are TGCAGCGTTGGGTGGCGGCAGGGGGGCAATGAACAGCTCTTC.

Concerning this clonotype: This is likely a read error, given that the CDR3 carries no conserved phenylalanine or tryptophan at its end. V is TRBV7-8 and J is TRBJ2-1; D possibly corresponds to TRBD2 (5 bases). This CDR3 contains 15 residues. Per germline, CDR1 SGHVS and CDR2 FQNEAQ. Between the trimmed V and J ends, which lost 5 bases and 3 bases, there was a span of 14 bases. The CDR3 DNA follows: TGTGCCAGCAGCCAGAAGTTCGGAGGCTACAATGAGCAGTTCTTA. This sequence encodes CASSQKFGGYNEQFL.

This clonotype was observed once. The chain employs TRBV20-1 and TRBJ1-6; D is unresolved. CDR3 length: 15 residues. Trimming cost V 1 base and J 18 bases, with 25 bases left between them. Per the germline V gene, CDR1 is DFQATT and CDR2 is SNEGSKA (reference sequence). Here the CDR3 reads CSARGRGSVNSSPHF. In DNA, the CDR3 is TGCAGTGCTAGAGGGCGTGGTTCCGTGAATTCATCCCCCCACTTT.

On this clonotype itself: A much larger clone lies a single base off, so this may be a read error. The CDR3 DNA reads TGTGCCAGCAGTTACATAAGACCTGTTCCGTACGTCAAAAACATTCAGTACTTC. Its protein product is CASSYIRPVPYVKNIQYF. The V call is TRBV27, the J call TRBJ2-4; no firm D call. V was cut by 4 bases and J by 3 bases, with 22 bases left in between. Looked up from germline, CDR1 is MNHEY and CDR2 is SMNVEV (reference sequence). The CDR3 runs to 18 residues.

A word on this clonotype: Its ends do not fully match the called genes, so a read error is possible. V usage is TRBV11-2 and J usage is TRBJ1-1; no definite D call. The CDR3 contains 13 residues. Germline CDR1 and CDR2: SGHAT and FQNNGV. The CDR3 reads CASSAYERTEALF. The CDR3 nucleotides read TGTGCCAGTAGCGCCTATGAGCGCACTGAGGCTCTCTTT.

For this clonotype: Sequence at one end of the junction differs from germline and may be a read error. This chain connects TRBV11-2 to TRBJ2-6; the D gene could be TRBD1 or TRBD2 (7 bases each). The CDR3 has 16 residues. Per germline, CDR1 SGHAT and CDR2 FQNNGV. CDR3 sequence: CASSLAGGGSSSEQFF. CDR3 nucleotides: TGTGCCAGCAGCTTAGCAGGGGGGGGGTCTTCCAGTGAGCAGTTTTTC.

The chain has TRBV20-1 and TRBJ1-1; 9 bases map to TRBD1. With V trimmed by 1 base and J by 4 bases, 4 bases remained unmatched. This CDR3 comprises 14 residues. Germline V lookup: CDR1 DFQATT, CDR2 SNEGSKA (reference sequence). This CDR3 is CSARVPDRGTEAFF. The DNA for the CDR3 is TGCAGTGCTAGAGTCCCGGACAGGGGCACTGAAGCTTTCTTT.

As for this clonotype: Sequence at one end of the junction differs from germline and may be a read error. The chain links TRBV18 to TRBJ2-2; the D gene is possibly TRBD2 (5 bases). CDR1 KGHSH and CDR2 LQKENI come from the germline V gene. CDR3 length: 14 residues. The CDR3 DNA follows: TGTGCCAGCTCACCTACACAGAACATCGGGGAACTGTTTTTT. Encoded protein: CASSPTQNIGELFF.

The rearrangement uses TRBV6-6 and TRBJ2-3; D is unclear. Per germline, CDR1 MNHNY and CDR2 SVGAGI (reference sequence). V lost 8 bases and J lost 7, with 13 bases in between. The CDR3 consists of 12 residues. Written as DNA, the CDR3 is TGTGCCAGCTACGAGGCGGCACATACGCAGTATTTT. Translation: CASYEAAHTQYF.

The CDR3 DNA follows: TGCAGTGCAAAGGGTTTGGGTAGCGGGAGCTTACAAGAGACCCAGTACTTC. This encodes CSAKGLGSGSLQETQYF. This chain uses TRBV20-1 with TRBJ2-5; TRBD2 matches at 9 bases. Germline values: CDR1 DFQATT, CDR2 SNEGSKA (reference sequence). This CDR3 contains 17 residues. After removal of 6 bases from V and 2 bases from J, the junction contained 16 bases not matched to a gene.

This clonotype was seen a single time. At one end, the junction sequence differs from germline, possibly due to a read error. V is TRBV11-1 and J is TRBJ2-1, with 10 bases that match TRBD2. This CDR3 has 17 residues. Germline V lookup: CDR1 SGHAT, CDR2 FQDESV (reference sequence). Here the CDR3 reads CASSQLLHSGRSNKQFF. DNA for the CDR3: TGTGCCAGCAGCCAATTACTACATAGCGGGAGGTCCAATAAGCAGTTCTTC.

This clonotype was seen just once. The conserved phenylalanine or tryptophan normally closing the CDR3 is absent here, so this likely arose from a read error. CDR3 sequence reads: CASEMRNTIYY. The CDR3, as DNA: TGTGCCAGCGAAATGAGAAACACCATATATTAC. The chain has TRBV25-1 and TRBJ1-3; D ambiguous. The CDR3 totals 11 residues. With 8 bases removed from V and 5 bases from J, the gap between germline ends came to 7 bases. CDR1 is MGHDK, CDR2 SYGVNS, per germline.

A remark on this clonotype: One end of the junction is discordant with germline, which a read error may explain. The genes are TRBV29-1 and TRBJ2-2; the match to TRBD2 covers 8 bases. This CDR3 contains 13 residues. CDR1 and CDR2 from the germline V gene are SQVTM and ANQGSEA. This CDR3 reads CSVVAGGVGKLFF. The CDR3 DNA follows: TGCAGCGTTGTCGCGGGAGGCGTCGGGAAGCTGTTTTTT.

A remark on this clonotype: With a much larger clone just one base away, this may be a read error. The CDR3 bases are TGTGCCAGCGGTACAGGGTCCTACAATGAGCAGTTCTTC. Protein: CASGTGSYNEQFF. The rearrangement links TRBV11-2 to TRBJ2-1; tentatively, D is TRBD1 (6 bases). Per germline, CDR1 SGHAT and CDR2 FQNNGV. This CDR3 is 13 amino acids long. V shed 8 bases and J shed 1 base, with 9 bases lying between them.

This clonotype was found once. The chain has TRBV10-2 and TRBJ2-1; 10 positions agree with TRBD2. V lost 9 bases to trimming and J lost 4 bases; unmatched junction nucleotides: 6. This CDR3 region has 14 residues. The germline V gene has CDR1 WSHSY and CDR2 SAAADI. As DNA, the CDR3 is TGCGCCAGTAGGCTAGCGGGGGTGTACAATGAGCAGTTCTTC. It encodes CASRLAGVYNEQFF.

This clonotype showed up just a few times. The chain carries TRBV12-3 or TRBV12-4 and TRBJ2-5, with 9 bases fitting TRBD2. This CDR3 is built from 14 residues. With 3 bases clipped from V and 7 bases from J, the junction kept 6 bases outside the gene matches. The CDR3 nucleotides read TGTGCCAGCAGTTTGGCGGGAGGGGTTGGGACCCAGTACTTC. Translation gives CASSLAGGVGTQYF.

Concerning this clonotype itself: Given a much more abundant clone one base away, this may be a read error. The chain has TRBV5-1 and TRBJ2-3; D tentatively fits TRBD1 or TRBD2 (5 bases each). CDR1 SGHRS and CDR2 YFSETQ come from the germline V gene. This CDR3 is 14 amino acids long. The CDR3 spells CAGSRDRHTGTQYF. The CDR3 nucleotides are TGCGCCGGCAGCCGGGACCGACACACAGGTACGCAGTATTTT.

The V gene is TRBV5-5, the J gene TRBJ2-5; D call uncertain. Trimming pared 2 bases from V and 9 bases from J, leaving 11 bases between. Looked up from germline, CDR1 is SGHKS and CDR2 is YYEKEE (reference sequence). The CDR3 runs to 12 residues. The CDR3 spells CASSFVGDAQYF. The CDR3 DNA follows: TGTGCCAGCAGCTTCGTGGGCGACGCCCAGTACTTC.

On this clonotype: A much larger clone differs by one base, so this may be a read error. V is TRBV29-1 and J is TRBJ2-7; weak D call: TRBD2 (6 bases). The V and J ends lost 4 bases and 7 bases respectively, with 8 bases between them. The CDR3 loop spans 10 amino acids. Germline V gene sequence: CDR1 SQVTM, CDR2 ANQGSEA. CDR3 bases: TGCAGCGTTGCGGGGGAGGAGCAGTACTTC. Protein sequence: CSVAGEEQYF.

The table lists this clonotype with many counts. With a much larger clone just one base away, this may be a read error. The rearrangement uses TRBV10-1 and TRBJ2-2, with D possibly matching TRBD1 (6 bases). The CDR3 has 11 amino acids. CDR1 is WNHNN, CDR2 SYGVQD, per germline (reference sequence). The CDR3, as DNA: TGCGCCAGCGGGGGCACCGGGGAGCTGTCTTTT. Translating gives CASGGTGELSF.

The chain carries TRBV6-2 or TRBV6-3 and TRBJ2-1; the D is unclear. CDR1 and CDR2 from the germline V gene are MNHEY and SVGEGT. Trimming cost V 2 bases and J 0 bases, with 14 bases left between them. The CDR3 length is 17 residues. The DNA for the CDR3 is TGTGCCAGCAGTTACCTAGGGATCGCGGACTCCTACAATGAGCAGTTCTTC. Its translation is CASSYLGIADSYNEQFF.